This TCR beta chain was identified during a study of shared T cell receptors in the human thymus. The table came from immunoSEQ multiplex PCR; TCRdb's copy has only in-frame clones and leaves some out. The table includes around 340,000 clones, roughly 94% detected once. Trimming cost V 2 bases and J 5 bases, with 6 bases left between them. The CDR3 covers 13 residues. Germline assignment: CDR1 MNHNS and CDR2 SASEGT. Material: thymocytes. This receptor was obtained from a human donor. The chain is built from TRBV6-1 and TRBJ2-2; D gene ambiguous. The CDR3 reads CASSETGTGELFF. DNA for the CDR3: TGTGCCAGCAGTGAAACGGGTACCGGGGAGCTGTTTTTT.